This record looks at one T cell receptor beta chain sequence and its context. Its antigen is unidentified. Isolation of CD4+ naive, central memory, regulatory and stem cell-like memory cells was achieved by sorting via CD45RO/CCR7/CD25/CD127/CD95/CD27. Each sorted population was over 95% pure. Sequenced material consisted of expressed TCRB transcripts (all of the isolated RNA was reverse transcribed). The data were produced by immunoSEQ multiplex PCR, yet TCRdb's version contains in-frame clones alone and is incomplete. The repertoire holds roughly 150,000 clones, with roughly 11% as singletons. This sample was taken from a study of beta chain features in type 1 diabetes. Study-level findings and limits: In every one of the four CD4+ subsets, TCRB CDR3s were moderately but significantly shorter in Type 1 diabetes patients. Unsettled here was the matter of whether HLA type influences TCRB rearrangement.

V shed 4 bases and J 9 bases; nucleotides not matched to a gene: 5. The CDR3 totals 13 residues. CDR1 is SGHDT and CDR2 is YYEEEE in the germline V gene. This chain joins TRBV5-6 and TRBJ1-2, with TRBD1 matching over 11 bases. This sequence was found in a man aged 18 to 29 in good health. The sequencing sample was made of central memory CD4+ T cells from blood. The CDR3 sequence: CASSLDRGQSYTF. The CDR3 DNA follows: TGTGCCAGCAGCCTGGACAGGGGGCAGAGCTACACCTTC.